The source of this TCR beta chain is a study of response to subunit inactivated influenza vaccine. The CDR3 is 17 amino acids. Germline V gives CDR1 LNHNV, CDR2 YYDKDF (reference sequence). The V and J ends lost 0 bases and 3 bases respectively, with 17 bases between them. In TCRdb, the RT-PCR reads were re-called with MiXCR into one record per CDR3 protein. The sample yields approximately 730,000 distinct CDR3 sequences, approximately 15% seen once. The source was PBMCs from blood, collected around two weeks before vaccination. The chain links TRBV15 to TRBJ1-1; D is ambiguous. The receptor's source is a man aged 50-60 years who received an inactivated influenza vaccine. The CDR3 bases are TGTGCCACCAGCAGAGAGAAGGGTGCCCCCTCTTACACTGAAGCTTTCTTT. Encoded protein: CATSREKGAPSYTEAFF.